This note documents a single T cell receptor (beta chain) sequence. The specificity of this receptor is unknown. The input lacks base qualities; no much larger clone sits a single base away. For memory conventional CD4 T cells, the sort was based on CD4+ CD45RA- CD25- cells. Tumor-draining lymph nodes were classified as non-invaded or invaded according to absence or presence of metastatic tumor cells. Before staining and sorting, T cells were pre-enriched using a Miltenyi Pan T Cell isolation kit. Primary tumors were characterized by immunohistochemistry for estrogen receptor, progesterone receptor, HER2 and Ki-67. Fresh surgical tissue was processed within a few hours after surgery by being cut into small fragments. The tissue fragments were digested enzymatically for less than 25 minutes with Liberase TL plus DNase and were then passed through a 40-micrometer strainer. After DAPI live/dead staining, cells were sorted on a BD FACS Aria II, reaching roughly 98-99% purity. Sorted cells were lysed in TCL buffer, and RNA was purified with a Norgen Single Cell RNA purification kit including DNase treatment.

This sample is drawn from a study of draining lymph node invasion in breast cancer (dated by TCRdb to 2020 to 2021). In terms of the full investigation: Nodal metastasis was diagnosed by histology and cytokeratin immunohistochemistry, and confirmation was obtained by EpCAM/CD45 flow cytometry. A separate targeted assay used bulk TCR-beta CDR3 sequencing to compare sorted memory regulatory T cells with memory conventional CD4 T cells across breast cancer tissues. From each patient, matched non-invaded and tumor-invaded tumor-draining lymph nodes and the primary tumor were collected, and both Treg and Tconv subsets were profiled. The separate targeted TCR sequencing included lymph nodes from five patients, and primary tumors were also sequenced for most of those five patients.

General findings and caveats noted by the study authors: Data could not resolve whether Treg conversion occurred in a given organ or whether converted Tregs recirculated between nodes and tumor. Within each tissue, roughly 12-25% of Treg TCRs were also found among Tconvs, a result interpreted as suggesting peripheral Treg induction. Across all tissues in the targeted TCR-seq data, Tregs appeared to be more clonally expanded than Tconvs, and both subsets showed lower diversity in tumor than in lymph nodes. Tracking of the top-100 tumor clones could be carried out in just a couple of patients. TCRs shared between the Treg and Tconv subsets were viewed as suggestive of, but not proof of, a common clonal origin. Some of the top 100 tumor clones were detected in invaded and non-invaded nodes, suggesting recirculation between tumor and draining nodes.

Libraries were made using bulk RNA-seq. Data came from an Illumina HiSeq 2500. The paper's data handling went like this. In the separate targeted TCR-seq dataset, CDR3 sequences were extracted from raw reads and quantified using MiXCR version 2.1.5 with default parameters. The separate targeted TCR-seq dataset defined each TCR-beta clone by its combination of V gene, J gene and CDR3 sequence. For the separate targeted TCR-seq dataset, clones with fewer than three counts were filtered out, after which only the 90% most strongly expressed clones in each sample were kept. In the separate targeted TCR-seq dataset, Treg-Tconv overlap was computed as shared clones divided by total Treg clones per tissue, times 100. Starting from the raw public reads, TCRdb applied fastp trimming at Q25, assembled clones with MiXCR and retained in-frame beta chains. Every CDR3 protein is listed once, alongside the most common genes and DNA of its rows. The V and J calls and clone size come from TCRdb's table, not from the authors' own analysis. The sample includes about 1,900 distinct CDR3 sequences, with about 85% observed a single time. 2.4% of the sample belongs to the ten largest clones.

This clonotype was obtained from a female donor with luminal breast cancer. The sample taken for sequencing was sorted memory CD4+ effector T cells from a lymph node. The cell subset or site label here, explained by the study, means: CD45RA-negative sorted CD4+ T cells (memory Tconv or effector/memory Treg).

The CDR3 region: CASSATRYNEQFF. The DNA is as follows: TGTGCCAGCAGCGCCACTAGATACAATGAGCAGTTCTTC. This sequence uses TRBV4-2 and TRBJ2-1, and perhaps TRBD2 as D gene, on 5 matching bases. The CDR3 holds 13 amino acids from the cysteine to the phenylalanine. Only the CDR3 region is kept as DNA, spanning 39 bases read in frame from base 1. V lost 5 bases and J lost 4 bases; the stretch between them is 9 bases long. CDR1 and CDR2 are read off the germline V gene as LGHNA and YNFKEQ.